What follows are 14 T cell receptor beta chains derived from one specimen sequenced in a study of breast tumors, draining lymph nodes, adjacent tissues. Breast cancer patients provided tissue from their axillary draining lymph nodes. TCRdb used MiXCR to reprocess the multiplex PCR reads, holding one entry per CDR3 protein. The sample gives 290,000 or so distinct CDR3 sequences, 30% of which show up once; about 1.2% is in the top ten. The sample was axillary lymph node tissue. These receptors were obtained from a female donor with breast cancer. Some clones in this sample may be carry-over from other donors' samples.

The chain joins TRBV7-8 to TRBJ2-3; TRBD1 matches at 7 bases. The J call is uncertain, as TRBJ1-5 better fits the DNA end. This CDR3 is 17 amino acids long. Germline CDR1 and CDR2: SGHVS and FQNEAQ. CDR3 sequence: CASSWTSGRKGADTQHF. In nucleotides, the CDR3 is TGTGCCAGCAGTTGGACTAGCGGGAGAAAGGGGGCTGATACGCAGCATTTT.

This clonotype has a handful of counts. This may be a read error: a much more frequent sequence differs by one nucleotide. This sequence joins TRBV20-1 and TRBJ2-3; 7 bases map to TRBD1. This CDR3 region has 14 residues. Looked up from germline, CDR1 is DFQATT and CDR2 is SNEGSKA (reference sequence). Here the CDR3 DNA reads TGCAGTGCTACAACGACAGGGTATACAGCTACGCAGTATTTT. This sequence encodes CSATTTGYTATQYF.

This clonotype occurred many times. This sequence joins TRBV7-3 and TRBJ2-2; 16 positions agree with TRBD2. In germline, CDR1 is SGHTA, CDR2 FQGTGA. The CDR3 contains 17 residues. Trimming cost V 6 bases and J 4 bases; bases outside gene matches: 5. CDR3 coding DNA: TGTGCCAGCAGGGGGACTAGCGGGAGGGCCCGCACCGGGGAGCTGTTTTTT. Protein sequence: CASRGTSGRARTGELFF.

This clonotype was recorded at least ten times. The chain uses TRBV9 and TRBJ2-5; D not certain. The ends were cut back, 4 bases at V and 4 bases at J, with 11 bases in the middle. From germline, CDR1 is SGDLS and CDR2 YYNGEE. CDR3 length equals 13 residues. CDR3 sequence reads: CASSPRLAETQYF. In nucleotides, the CDR3 is TGTGCCAGCAGCCCCCGGTTAGCAGAGACCCAGTACTTC. The whole variable domain, filled in from reference TRBV9 and TRBJ2-5, reads DSGVTQTPKHLITATGQRVTLRCSPRSGDLSVYWYQQSLDQGLQFLIQYYNGEERAKGNILERFSAQQFPDLHSELNLSSLELGDSALYFCASSPRLAETQYFGPGTRLLVL.

About this clonotype: A clone one base away is much larger, so this may be a read error. Since no conserved phenylalanine or tryptophan closes the CDR3, a read error is the likely cause. The genes are TRBV19 and TRBJ2-2, with TRBD1 identical over 7 bases. Trimming cost V 5 bases and J 2 bases; bases outside gene matches: 5. CDR1 and CDR2 (germline): LNHDA, SQIVND (reference sequence). CDR3 size: 15 residues. As DNA, the CDR3 is TGTGCCAGTAGTCCAGGGGACAGTAACACCGGGGAGCTGTTTCTT. The encoded protein is CASSPGDSNTGELFL.

This chain connects TRBV15 to TRBJ1-3; possible D gene TRBD1, 5 bases. Trimming pared 0 bases from V and 0 bases from J, leaving 9 bases between. The CDR3 has 16 residues. Per germline, CDR1 LNHNV and CDR2 YYDKDF (reference sequence). DNA of the CDR3: TGTGCCACCAGCAGAGATCAGGGTGCCTCTGGAAACACCATATATTTT. This gives the protein CATSRDQGASGNTIYF.

The chain is built from TRBV20-1 and TRBJ1-3, with TRBD1 identical over 7 bases. There are 12 residues in the CDR3. The trim removed 5 bases at V and 9 bases at J, leaving 7 bases unmatched. Germline V gene data show CDR1 as DFQATT and CDR2 as SNEGSKA (reference sequence). CDR3: CSARQGRSTIYF. DNA for the CDR3: TGCAGTGCTCGACAGGGACGAAGCACCATATATTTT.

This clonotype was counted ten times or more. The chain combines TRBV12-3 or TRBV12-4 with TRBJ2-5; weak D call: TRBD2 (5 bases). Trimming shortened V by 1 base and J by 7 bases, and 10 bases separated the two germline ends. The CDR3 runs to 13 residues. The CDR3 coding sequence is TGTGCCAGCAGTTTAGGGCAGGCGGGGACCCAGTACTTC. Translation gives CASSLGQAGTQYF.

To note about this clonotype: One base away lies a much larger clone, so this may be a sequencing read error. The V gene is TRBV11-2, the J gene TRBJ2-7; no firm D call. Trimming left V 1 base short and J 6 bases short, with 10 bases between. Germline V gene data show CDR1 as SGHAT and CDR2 as FQNNGV. This CDR3 has 13 residues. The CDR3, as DNA: TGTGCCAGCAGCTTAGCGGTCTCGTCCGAGCAGTACTTC. Residues: CASSLAVSSEQYF.

With respect to this clonotype: This may be a read error: a much more frequent sequence differs by one nucleotide. The chain couples TRBV5-6 to TRBJ2-7; D is possibly TRBD1 (6 bases). CDR1 is SGHDT, CDR2 YYEEEE, per germline. The CDR3 is 12 residues long. Trimming took 6 bases from V and 6 from J, leaving 13 bases between them. For the CDR3, the DNA is TGTGCCAGCATTCAGCCAGGGGTCGAGCAGTACTTC. It yields the protein CASIQPGVEQYF.

The chain uses TRBV6-2 or TRBV6-3 and TRBJ1-5, with a weak D call TRBD1 (5 bases). Looked up from germline, CDR1 is MNHEY and CDR2 is SVGEGT. Deletions cut 2 bases from V and 0 bases from J, with 17 bases between. The CDR3 spans 18 residues. CDR3: CASSYVRGGGYSNQPQHF. DNA for the CDR3: TGTGCCAGCAGTTACGTCCGTGGGGGGGGATATAGCAATCAGCCCCAGCATTTT.

With regard to this clonotype: Lacking the conserved final phenylalanine or tryptophan, this CDR3 likely reflects a read error. The DNA is omitted, as the CDR3 cannot be located on it reliably, and the CDR3 follows TCRdb's listing. The chain joins TRBV20-1 to TRBJ2-6; the tabulated D call, TRBD1, remains unverified against the DNA. Counting both end residues, the CDR3 totals 12 amino acids. Germline V lookup: CDR1 DFQATT, CDR2 SNEGSKA (reference sequence). The CDR3 protein is CSARSYRGGGTS.

The chain has TRBV5-4 and TRBJ2-3; D call uncertain. The CDR3 extends over 13 amino acids. Trimming took off 8 bases at V and 3 bases at J, with 13 bases between the two ends. CDR1 is SGHNT and CDR2 is YYREEE in the germline V gene (reference sequence). CDR3 residues: CASRSSITDTQYF. The CDR3 region has the DNA TGTGCCAGTAGGAGTTCCATTACAGATACGCAGTATTTT. The whole variable domain, remainder taken from reference TRBV5-4 and TRBJ2-3, is ETGVTQSPTHLIKTRGQQVTLRCSSQSGHNTVSWYQQALGQGPQFIFQYYREEENGRGNFPPRFSGLQFPNYSSELNVNALELDDSALYLCASRSSITDTQYFGPGTRLTVL.

This clonotype was seen many times. The rearrangement links TRBV2 to TRBJ1-5; 8 nucleotides match TRBD1. The CDR3 covers 15 residues. The V segment lost 3 bases and the J segment 2 bases; nucleotides outside the gene matches: 3. Germline V gives CDR1 SNHLY, CDR2 FYNNEI. The CDR3 DNA follows: TGTGCCAGCAGTGAGATGGGACAGGGCAATCAGCCCCAGCATTTT. This sequence encodes CASSEMGQGNQPQHF.